This TCR beta chain was documented in a study of blood T cell repertoires in COVID-19. Repertoires were generated with immunoSEQ multiplex PCR, while TCRdb's copy carries only in-frame clones and drops some. The data contain a few hundred thousand clones, approximately 83% of them singletons. Living in 25 or so US areas, the participants were between roughly 18 and 90 years of age. Germline CDR1 reads SEHNR; CDR2 reads FQNEAQ (reference sequence). The V end was cut by 3 bases, the J end by 4 bases, with 4 bases between. This CDR3 comprises 12 residues. The specimen sequenced was PBMCs or T cells enriched from blood (not recorded which). This clonotype was sampled from a woman between 35 and 50 years old with acute COVID-19. The rearrangement uses TRBV7-9 and TRBJ1-5; unclear D gene. CDR3 DNA: TGTGCCAGCAGCTTCCCGAATCAGCCCCAGCATTTT. Translated, it gives CASSFPNQPQHF.